One and the same sample provided the 8 T cell receptor beta chains below, sequenced in a study of blood T cell repertoires in COVID-19. Profiling relied on immunoSEQ multiplex PCR, and the TCRdb table lists in-frame clones only, not all of them. The sample has 250,000 to 300,000 clones, roughly four fifths seen once; the top ten hold around 3.7%. The sequencing input was PBMCs or T cells enriched from blood (not recorded which). The receptors come from a man in his fifties or sixties who had recovered from COVID-19.

This clone was picked up a small number of times. The chain has TRBV7-9 and TRBJ1-1; D call uncertain. V was pared by 5 bases and J by 4 bases, with 14 bases between. The CDR3 has 14 residues. Germline assignment: CDR1 SEHNR and CDR2 FQNEAQ (reference sequence). As DNA, the CDR3 is TGTGCCAGCAGCGAGAGGTTTGGAAGCACTGAAGCTTTCTTT. Translating it yields CASSERFGSTEAFF.

The J gene is TRBJ1-1, the V gene TRBV21-1; whether TRBD1, the table's D call, matches the DNA was not checked. TRBV21-1 is listed as a pseudogene. This CDR3 contains 14 residues. This CDR3 is CASSKAQGVTEAFF. In nucleotides, the CDR3 is TGTGCCAGCAGCAAAGCTCAGGGGGTCACTGAAGCTTTCTTT.

V is TRBV27 and J is TRBJ2-5; no firm D call. The CDR3 sequence is 14 residues long. Deletions cut 10 bases from V and 1 base from J, with 16 bases between. From germline, CDR1 is MNHEY and CDR2 SMNVEV (reference sequence). The CDR3 region has the DNA TGTGCCACTTCCGACATCTCATCCCAAGAGACCCAGTACTTC. This codes for CATSDISSQETQYF.

The V and J genes are TRBV29-1 and TRBJ1-1; D is ambiguous. The V end lost 5 bases, the J end lost 4 bases, and 14 bases lay between the germline ends. The CDR3 contains 13 residues. Germline V gives CDR1 SQVTM, CDR2 ANQGSEA. The CDR3 here is CSVSRQASTEAFF. The DNA for the CDR3 is TGCAGCGTTTCCCGGCAGGCAAGCACTGAAGCTTTCTTT.

This clone has only one observation. The chain is built from TRBV30 and TRBJ1-6; 9 nucleotides line up with TRBD1. The CDR3 totals 13 residues. Germline trimming cut 4 bases from V and 7 bases from J; bases unmatched to any gene: 2. Germline CDR1 and CDR2: GTSNPN and SVGIG (reference sequence). The CDR3 DNA sequence: TGTGCCTGGATGACAGGGGGGAATTCACCCCTCCACTTT. Translating it yields CAWMTGGNSPLHF.

In this sample, this clone turned up a few times. The chain carries TRBV11-2 and TRBJ1-6, with 7 bases fitting TRBD1. Germline V gene data show CDR1 as SGHAT and CDR2 as FQNNGV. The CDR3 has 18 residues. The V gene end was trimmed by 5 bases and the J gene end by 4 bases; junction bases not matched to a gene: 14. The CDR3 is CASSTTIQGIAYNSPLHF. The DNA for the CDR3 is TGTGCCAGCAGCACGACTATACAGGGGATCGCGTATAATTCACCCCTCCACTTT. The complete variable domain, with remaining parts taken from reference TRBV11-2 and TRBJ1-6, reads EAGVAQSPRYKIIEKRQSVAFWCNPISGHATLYWYQQILGQGPKLLIQFQNNGVVDDSQLPKDRFSAERLKGVDSTLKIQPAKLEDSAVYLCASSTTIQGIAYNSPLHFGNGTRLTVT.

The chain combines TRBV29-1 with TRBJ1-5; TRBD1 matches 8 bases. Germline values: CDR1 SQVTM, CDR2 ANQGSEA. V dropped 7 bases and J dropped 4; count of bases not matched to a gene: 9. This CDR3 is 14 amino acids long. The chain's CDR3 is CSAGYGTGNQPQHF. In DNA, the CDR3 is TGCAGCGCCGGCTACGGGACAGGAAATCAGCCCCAGCATTTT.

The chain is built from TRBV11-3 and TRBJ2-7; weak D call: TRBD1 (5 bases). Between the trimmed V and J ends, which lost 1 base and 0 bases, there was a span of 16 bases. This CDR3 has 17 amino acids. Germline CDR1 SGHNT, CDR2 YENEEA. This CDR3 is CASSLGDRLVPSYEQYF. The CDR3 DNA is TGTGCCAGCAGCTTAGGAGACAGATTAGTACCCTCCTACGAGCAGTACTTC.